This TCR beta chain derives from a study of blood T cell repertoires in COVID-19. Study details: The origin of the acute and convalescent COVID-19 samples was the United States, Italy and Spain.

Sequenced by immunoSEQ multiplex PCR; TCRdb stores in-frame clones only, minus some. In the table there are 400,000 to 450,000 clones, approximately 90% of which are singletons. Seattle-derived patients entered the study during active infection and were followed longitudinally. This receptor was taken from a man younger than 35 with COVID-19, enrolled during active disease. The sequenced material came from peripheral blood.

The CDR3 DNA is TGTGCCAGCAGTTCAGGAGACAGCTCCTACGAGCAGTACTTC. Translation: CASSSGDSSYEQYF. The rearrangement uses TRBV27 and TRBJ2-7, with a weak D call TRBD1 (5 bases). CDR1 is MNHEY, CDR2 SMNVEV, per germline (reference sequence). The CDR3 is made up of 14 amino acids. Trimming pared 4 bases from V and 0 bases from J, leaving 10 bases between.